These 12 T cell receptor beta chains were all obtained from the same sample, sequenced in a study of blood T cell repertoires in COVID-19. The data were produced by immunoSEQ multiplex PCR, yet TCRdb's version contains in-frame clones alone and is incomplete. The table has fewer than 150,000 clones, around 78% seen once. Sequencing used peripheral blood. The receptors were gathered from a human donor in a cohort sampled during active COVID-19.

The gene calls are TRBV14 and TRBJ1-6; D is unresolved. The CDR3 loop spans 16 amino acids. Germline assignment: CDR1 SGHDN and CDR2 FVKESK. V dropped 1 base and J dropped 10 bases, with 17 bases sitting between them. The DNA of the CDR3 is TGTGCCAGCAGCCAAGGTCTACCGGGGAGAGGGTCACCCCTCCACTTT. As protein: CASSQGLPGRGSPLHF.

This chain uses TRBV28 with TRBJ1-6, with D possibly TRBD1 on 6 matching bases. There are 15 residues in the CDR3. The V end was cut by 4 bases, the J end by 7 bases, with 14 bases between. CDR1 and CDR2 from the germline V gene are MDHEN and SYDVKM. CDR3 DNA: TGTGCCAGCAGTTCCCGGGCAGGGGCGAATTCACCCCTCCACTTT. Residues: CASSSRAGANSPLHF.

The chain uses TRBV3-1 (or the pseudogene TRBV3-2) and TRBJ1-6; D might be TRBD1 (5 bases). The germline V gene encodes CDR1 LGHDT and CDR2 YNNKEL (reference sequence). The CDR3 length is 17 residues. V shed 1 base and J shed 10 bases, with 20 bases lying between them. CDR3 DNA sequence: TGTGCCAGCAGCCAAGGAACCGGACCTACCGGGGGATCACCCCTCCACTTT. It translates to CASSQGTGPTGGSPLHF.

The chain combines TRBV6-6 with TRBJ1-1; 9 bases align to TRBD1. The CDR3 consists of 15 residues. J lost 1 base, V lost 7 bases, and 7 bases had no gene match. Germline CDR1 MNHNY, CDR2 SVGAGI (reference sequence). The CDR3 is CASITGGERNTEAFF. The DNA for the CDR3 is TGTGCCAGCATCACAGGGGGCGAGAGGAACACTGAAGCTTTCTTT.

This rearrangement joins TRBV6-5 to TRBJ2-7; a weak D match, TRBD2 (7 bases). The germline V gene encodes CDR1 MNHEY and CDR2 SVGAGI. The CDR3 totals 14 residues. The V end lost 7 bases, the J end lost 1 base, and 14 bases lay between the germline ends. The CDR3 DNA reads TGTGCCAGCAAAGGCCGGGGGGCATCCTACGAGCAGTACTTC. It encodes CASKGRGASYEQYF.

The rearrangement links TRBV18 to TRBJ1-6; D possibly corresponds to TRBD1 (5 bases). Trimming took 0 bases from V and 4 from J, leaving 7 bases between them. The CDR3 is 15 residues long. Germline V gene lookup returns CDR1 KGHSH and CDR2 LQKENI. The CDR3 sequence is CASSPPPGYNSPLHF. The CDR3 nucleotides read TGTGCCAGCTCACCACCGCCAGGGTATAATTCACCCCTCCACTTT.

The chain combines TRBV19 with TRBJ1-2, with D maybe TRBD1 (6 bases). The CDR3 runs 13 residues. The V gene's germline CDR1 is LNHDA and CDR2 SQIVND (reference sequence). V was clipped by 4 bases and J by 6 bases, with 12 bases between them. The CDR3 DNA reads TGTGCCAGTAGTACCACAGGGTCCGATGGCTACACCTTC. This sequence encodes CASSTTGSDGYTF.

The V gene is TRBV12-3 or TRBV12-4, the J gene TRBJ1-5; D not resolved. Trimming cost V 6 bases and J 0 bases, with 3 bases left between them. CDR3 length: 12 residues. CDR3 coding DNA: TGTGCCAGCAGCTATAGCAATCAGCCCCAGCATTTT. Translating gives CASSYSNQPQHF.

The chain links TRBV7-9 to TRBJ2-4; D may be TRBD1 (5 bases). Germline values: CDR1 SEHNR, CDR2 FQNEAQ (reference sequence). Trimming took off 1 base at V and 4 bases at J, with 8 bases between the two ends. The CDR3 sequence is 14 residues long. The CDR3 protein is CASSLEGWKNIQYF. The CDR3 DNA sequence: TGTGCCAGCAGCTTAGAGGGGTGGAAAAACATTCAGTACTTC.

CDR3 DNA: TGTGCCAGCAGTCGACATAACACTGAAGCTTTCTTT. It translates to CASSRHNTEAFF. J is TRBJ1-1 and V is TRBV6-5, with D uncertain. V shed 5 bases and J shed 2 bases, with 6 bases lying between them. The germline gives CDR1 MNHEY, CDR2 SVGAGI. This CDR3 contains 12 residues.

The rearrangement uses TRBV19 and TRBJ1-1, with 9 nucleotides matching TRBD1. Germline trimming cut 3 bases from V and 5 bases from J; bases unmatched to any gene: 4. From germline, CDR1 is LNHDA and CDR2 SQIVND (reference sequence). CDR3 length: 14 amino acids. The CDR3: CASSIRTGDTEAFF. The CDR3 coding sequence is TGTGCCAGTAGTATCCGGACAGGGGATACTGAAGCTTTCTTT.

V gene TRBV11-1 combines with J gene TRBJ1-2, with no clear D. The CDR3 totals 14 residues. V lost 5 bases and J lost 1, with 11 bases in between. Germline values: CDR1 SGHAT, CDR2 FQDESV (reference sequence). CDR3 amino acids: CASSTGSGNYGYTF. Here the CDR3 DNA reads TGTGCCAGCAGCACGGGGAGCGGTAACTATGGCTACACCTTC.